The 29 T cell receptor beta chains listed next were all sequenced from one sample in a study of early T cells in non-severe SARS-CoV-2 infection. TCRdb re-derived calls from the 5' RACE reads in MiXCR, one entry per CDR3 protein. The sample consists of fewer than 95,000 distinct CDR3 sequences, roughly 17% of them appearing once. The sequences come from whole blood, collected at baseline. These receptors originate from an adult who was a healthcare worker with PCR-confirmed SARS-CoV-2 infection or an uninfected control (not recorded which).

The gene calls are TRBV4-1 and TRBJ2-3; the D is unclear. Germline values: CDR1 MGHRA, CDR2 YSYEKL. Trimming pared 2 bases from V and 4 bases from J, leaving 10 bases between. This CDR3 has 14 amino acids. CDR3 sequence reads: CASSQPTRADTQYF. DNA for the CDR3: TGCGCCAGCAGCCAACCGACCCGCGCAGATACGCAGTATTTT.

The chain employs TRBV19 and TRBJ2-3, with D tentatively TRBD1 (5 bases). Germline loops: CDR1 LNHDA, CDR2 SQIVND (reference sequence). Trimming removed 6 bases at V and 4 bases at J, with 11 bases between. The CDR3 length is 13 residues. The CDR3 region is CASSIQGSDTQYF. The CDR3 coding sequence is TGTGCCAGTAGCATCCAGGGCTCAGATACGCAGTATTTT.

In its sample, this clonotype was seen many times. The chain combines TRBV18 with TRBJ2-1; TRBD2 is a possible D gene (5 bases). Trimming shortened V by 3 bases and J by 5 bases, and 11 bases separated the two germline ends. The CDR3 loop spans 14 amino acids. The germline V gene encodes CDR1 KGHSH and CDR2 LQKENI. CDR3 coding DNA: TGTGCCAGCTCACCTTTCAGCGGCGACAATGAGCAGTTCTTC. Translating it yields CASSPFSGDNEQFF.

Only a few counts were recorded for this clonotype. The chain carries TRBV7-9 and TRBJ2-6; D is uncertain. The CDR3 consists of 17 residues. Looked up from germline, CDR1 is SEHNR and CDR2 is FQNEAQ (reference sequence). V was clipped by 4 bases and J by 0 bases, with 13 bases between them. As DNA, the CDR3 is TGTGCCAGCAGCTCACGGGTGATGCCCTCTGGGGCCAACGTCCTGACTTTC. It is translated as CASSSRVMPSGANVLTF.

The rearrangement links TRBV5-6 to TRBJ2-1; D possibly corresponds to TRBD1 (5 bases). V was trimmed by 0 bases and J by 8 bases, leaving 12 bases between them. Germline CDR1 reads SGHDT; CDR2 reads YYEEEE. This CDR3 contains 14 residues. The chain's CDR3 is CASSLVSLGDEQFF. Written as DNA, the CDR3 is TGTGCCAGCAGCTTGGTATCGTTAGGGGATGAGCAGTTCTTC.

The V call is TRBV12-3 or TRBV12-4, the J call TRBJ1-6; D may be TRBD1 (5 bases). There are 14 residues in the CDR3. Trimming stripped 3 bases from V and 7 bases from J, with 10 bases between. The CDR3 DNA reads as TGTGCCAGCAGTTTGGCAGGGCCAAATTCACCCCTCCACTTT. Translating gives CASSLAGPNSPLHF.

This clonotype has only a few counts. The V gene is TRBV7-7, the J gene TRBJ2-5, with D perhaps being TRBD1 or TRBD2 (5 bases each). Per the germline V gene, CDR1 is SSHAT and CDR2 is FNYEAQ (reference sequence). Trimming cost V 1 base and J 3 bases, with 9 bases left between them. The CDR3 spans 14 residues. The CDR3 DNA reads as TGTGCCAGCAGCTTAGTGGGACCGAAAGAGACCCAGTACTTC. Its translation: CASSLVGPKETQYF.

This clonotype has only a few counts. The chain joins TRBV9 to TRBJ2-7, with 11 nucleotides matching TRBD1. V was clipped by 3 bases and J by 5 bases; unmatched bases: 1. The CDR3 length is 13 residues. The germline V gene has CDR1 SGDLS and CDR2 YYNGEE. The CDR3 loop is CASSGTGGNEQYF. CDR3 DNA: TGTGCCAGCAGCGGGACAGGGGGCAACGAGCAGTACTTC.

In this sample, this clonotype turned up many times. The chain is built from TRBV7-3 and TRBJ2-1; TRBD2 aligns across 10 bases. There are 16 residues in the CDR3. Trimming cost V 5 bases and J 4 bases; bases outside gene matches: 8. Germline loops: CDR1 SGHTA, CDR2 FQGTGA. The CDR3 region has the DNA TGTGCCAGCAGCATTAAGCGGGAGGGCATATACAATGAGCAGTTCTTC. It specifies CASSIKREGIYNEQFF. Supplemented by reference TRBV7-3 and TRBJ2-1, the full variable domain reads GAGVSQTPSNKVTEKGKYVELRCDPISGHTALYWYRQSLGQGPEFLIYFQGTGAADDSGLPNDRFFAVRPEGSVSTLKIQRTERGDSAVYLCASSIKREGIYNEQFFGPGTRLTVL.

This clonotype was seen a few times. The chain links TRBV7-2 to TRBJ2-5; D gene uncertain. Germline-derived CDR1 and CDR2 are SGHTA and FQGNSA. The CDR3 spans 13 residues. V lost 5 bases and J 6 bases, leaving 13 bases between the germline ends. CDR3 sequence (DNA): TGTGCCAGCAGCAAGGGTAACGGAAAGACCCAGTACTTC. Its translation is CASSKGNGKTQYF.

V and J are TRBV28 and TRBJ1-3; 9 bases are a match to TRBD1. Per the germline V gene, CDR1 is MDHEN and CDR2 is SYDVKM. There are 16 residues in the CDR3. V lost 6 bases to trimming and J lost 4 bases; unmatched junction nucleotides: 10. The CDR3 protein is CASSSGTGMSGNTIYF. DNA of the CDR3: TGTGCCAGCAGCTCCGGGACAGGGATGTCCGGAAACACCATATATTTT.

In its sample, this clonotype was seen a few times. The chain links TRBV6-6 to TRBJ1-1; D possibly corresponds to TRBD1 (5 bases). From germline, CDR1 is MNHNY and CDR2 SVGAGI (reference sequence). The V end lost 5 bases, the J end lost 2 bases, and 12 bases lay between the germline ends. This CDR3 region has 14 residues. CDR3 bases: TGTGCCAGCAGTATGTCAAGGGGTAACACTGAAGCTTTCTTT. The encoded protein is CASSMSRGNTEAFF.

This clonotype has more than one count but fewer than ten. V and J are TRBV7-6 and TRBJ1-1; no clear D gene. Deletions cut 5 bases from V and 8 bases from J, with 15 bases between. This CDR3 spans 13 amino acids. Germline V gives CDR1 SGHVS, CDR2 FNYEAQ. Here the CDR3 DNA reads TGTGCCAGCAGCAGTGATGGGGTAGGGGAAGCTTTCTTT. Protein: CASSSDGVGEAFF.

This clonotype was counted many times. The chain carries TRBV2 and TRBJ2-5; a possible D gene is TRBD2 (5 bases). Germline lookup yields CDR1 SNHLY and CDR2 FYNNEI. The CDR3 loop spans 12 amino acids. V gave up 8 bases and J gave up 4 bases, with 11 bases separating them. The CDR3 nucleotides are TGTGCCAGCGAACTAAGCGGAGAGACCCAGTACTTC. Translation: CASELSGETQYF. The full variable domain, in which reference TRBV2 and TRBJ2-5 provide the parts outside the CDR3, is EPEVTQTPSHQVTQMGQEVILRCVPISNHLYFYWYRQILGQKVEFLVSFYNNEISEKSEIFDDQFSVERPDGSNFTLKIRSTKLEDSAMYFCASELSGETQYFGPGTRLLVL.

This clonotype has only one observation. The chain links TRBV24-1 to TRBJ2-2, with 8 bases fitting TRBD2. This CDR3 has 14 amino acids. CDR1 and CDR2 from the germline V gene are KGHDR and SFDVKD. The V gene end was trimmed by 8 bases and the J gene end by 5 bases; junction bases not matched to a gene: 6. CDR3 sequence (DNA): TGTGCCACCACGAGCGGGAGCGAGACCGGGGAGCTGTTTTTT. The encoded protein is CATTSGSETGELFF.

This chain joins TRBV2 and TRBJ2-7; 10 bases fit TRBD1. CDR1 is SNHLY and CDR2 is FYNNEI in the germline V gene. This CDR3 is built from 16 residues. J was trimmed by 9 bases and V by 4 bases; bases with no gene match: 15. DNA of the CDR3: TGTGCCAGCAGTGTAGTTGGAGGGACAGGGGCCTTCGGGCAGTACTTC. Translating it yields CASSVVGGTGAFGQYF. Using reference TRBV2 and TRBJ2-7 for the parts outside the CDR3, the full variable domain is EPEVTQTPSHQVTQMGQEVILRCVPISNHLYFYWYRQILGQKVEFLVSFYNNEISEKSEIFDDQFSVERPDGSNFTLKIRSTKLEDSAMYFCASSVVGGTGAFGQYFGPGTRLTVT.

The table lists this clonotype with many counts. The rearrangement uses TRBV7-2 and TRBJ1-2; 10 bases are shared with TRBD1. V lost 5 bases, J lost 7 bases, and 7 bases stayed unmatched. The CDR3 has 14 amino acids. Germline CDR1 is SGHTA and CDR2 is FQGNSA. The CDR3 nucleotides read TGTGCCAGCAGCCTAGGACAGGGGGAGGGTGGCTACACCTTC. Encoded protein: CASSLGQGEGGYTF.

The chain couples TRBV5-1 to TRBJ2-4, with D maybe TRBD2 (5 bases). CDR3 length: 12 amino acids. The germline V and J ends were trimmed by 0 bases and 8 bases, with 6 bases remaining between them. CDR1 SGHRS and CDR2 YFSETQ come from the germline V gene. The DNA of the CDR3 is TGCGCCAGCAGCTTGGACGGGGACATTCAGTACTTC. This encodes CASSLDGDIQYF.

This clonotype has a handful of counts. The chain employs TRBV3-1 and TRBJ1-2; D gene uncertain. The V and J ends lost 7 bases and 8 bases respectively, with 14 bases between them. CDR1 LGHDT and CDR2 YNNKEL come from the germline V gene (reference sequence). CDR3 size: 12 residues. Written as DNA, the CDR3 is TGTGCCAGCAAGGCCCCATACGGAGGCTACACCTTC. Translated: CASKAPYGGYTF.

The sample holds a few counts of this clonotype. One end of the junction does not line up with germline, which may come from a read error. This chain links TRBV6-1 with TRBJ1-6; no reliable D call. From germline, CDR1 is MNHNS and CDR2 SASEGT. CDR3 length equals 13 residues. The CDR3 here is CASASSHNSPLHF. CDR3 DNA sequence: TGTGCCAGCGCCAGCTCCCATAATTCACCCCTCCACTTT.

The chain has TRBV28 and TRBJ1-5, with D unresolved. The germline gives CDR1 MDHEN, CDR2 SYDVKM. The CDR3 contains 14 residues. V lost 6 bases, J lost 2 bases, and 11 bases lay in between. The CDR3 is CASSPVVGNQPQHF. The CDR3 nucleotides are TGTGCCAGCAGCCCCGTAGTTGGCAATCAGCCCCAGCATTTT.

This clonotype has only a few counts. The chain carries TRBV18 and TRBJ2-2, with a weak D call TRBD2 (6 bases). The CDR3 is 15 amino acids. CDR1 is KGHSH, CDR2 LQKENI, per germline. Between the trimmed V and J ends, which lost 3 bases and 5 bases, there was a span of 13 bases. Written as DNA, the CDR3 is TGTGCCAGCTCACCGATTCGGGGGAAAACCGGGGAGCTGTTTTTT. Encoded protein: CASSPIRGKTGELFF.

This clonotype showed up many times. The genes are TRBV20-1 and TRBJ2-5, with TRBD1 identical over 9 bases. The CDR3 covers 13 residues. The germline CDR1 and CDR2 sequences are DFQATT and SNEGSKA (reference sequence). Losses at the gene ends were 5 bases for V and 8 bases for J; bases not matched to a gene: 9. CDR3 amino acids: CSAPPGTGITQYF. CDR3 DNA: TGCAGTGCTCCCCCGGGGACAGGGATTACCCAGTACTTC.

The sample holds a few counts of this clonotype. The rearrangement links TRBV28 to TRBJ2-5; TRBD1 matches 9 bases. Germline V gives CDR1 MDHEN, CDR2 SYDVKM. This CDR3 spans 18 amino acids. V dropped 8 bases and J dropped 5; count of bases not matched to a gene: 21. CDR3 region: CASCSNRPRDRVYETQYF. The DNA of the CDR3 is TGTGCCAGCTGTTCCAACCGTCCCCGGGACAGGGTTTACGAGACCCAGTACTTC.

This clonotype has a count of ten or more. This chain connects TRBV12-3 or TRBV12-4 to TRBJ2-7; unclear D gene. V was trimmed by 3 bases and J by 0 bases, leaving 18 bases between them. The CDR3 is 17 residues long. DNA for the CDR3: TGTGCCAGCAGTTTTTTGGGCCGGGCCCTAAGCTCCTACGAGCAGTACTTC. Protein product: CASSFLGRALSSYEQYF.

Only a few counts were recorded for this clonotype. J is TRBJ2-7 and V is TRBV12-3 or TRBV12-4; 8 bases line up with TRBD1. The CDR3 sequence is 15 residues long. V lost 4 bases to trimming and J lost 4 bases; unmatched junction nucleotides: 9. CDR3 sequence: CASSSLRQGNYEQYF. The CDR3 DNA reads TGTGCCAGCAGTTCGCTCCGACAGGGGAATTACGAGCAGTACTTC.

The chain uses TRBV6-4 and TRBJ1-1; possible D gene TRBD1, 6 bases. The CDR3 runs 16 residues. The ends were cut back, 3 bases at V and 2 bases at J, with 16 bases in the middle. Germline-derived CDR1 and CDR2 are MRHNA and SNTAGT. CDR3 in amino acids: CASSEQPGAQNTEAFF. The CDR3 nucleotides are TGTGCCAGCAGTGAACAACCAGGGGCACAAAACACTGAAGCTTTCTTT.

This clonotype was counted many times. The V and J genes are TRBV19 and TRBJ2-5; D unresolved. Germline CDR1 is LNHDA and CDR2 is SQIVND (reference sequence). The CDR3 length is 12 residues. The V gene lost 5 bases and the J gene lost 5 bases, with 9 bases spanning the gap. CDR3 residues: CASSPLGETQYF. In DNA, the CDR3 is TGTGCCAGTAGTCCCTTAGGCGAGACCCAGTACTTC.

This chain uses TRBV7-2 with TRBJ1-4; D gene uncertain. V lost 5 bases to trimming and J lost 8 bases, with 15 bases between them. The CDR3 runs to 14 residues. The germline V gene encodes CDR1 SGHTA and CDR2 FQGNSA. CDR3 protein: CASSQFTDGEKLFF. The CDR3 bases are TGTGCCAGCAGCCAATTCACCGACGGGGAAAAACTGTTTTTT.